This TCR beta chain stems from a study of blood T cell repertoires in COVID-19 (dated by TCRdb to the early 2020s). Background on the whole study: Collaborator samples came from the United States, Italy and Spain and covered acute and convalescent phases of COVID-19. The prospective study material was composed of cDNA or gDNA derived from T cells, B-cell-depleted T cells, or PBMCs. Deeply sampled blood TCRbeta repertoires from subjects exposed to, actively infected with, or recovered from COVID-19 were included in the dataset. A freely available public database, intended as a resource for researchers studying the immune response to SARS-CoV-2, is where the repertoires were released. Samples were obtained from the ongoing ImmuneRACE study (first 160 participants) and from 1,254 subjects provided by 6 global collaborators. Sample metadata almost always included a de-identified subject ID, COVID-19 status, age in years and sex. Where HLA class I and class II types were available, the types were taken from metadata supplied by the sample provider, not from assay-based typing.

Whole blood was collected in K2EDTA tubes by collaborating institutions according to the institutions' own protocols. Collaborator samples were shipped for TCRbeta analysis as frozen whole blood, isolated PBMCs, or DNA extracted from either sample type. Results and caveats for the whole study, not just this receptor: How much clinical and demographic metadata was included differed by source and by participant, and the metadata was provided uncurated.

Trimming takes 7 bases off V and 1 base off J; junction bases not matched to a gene: 5. The germline V gene yields MNHEY for CDR1 and SVGAGI for CDR2. Its CDR3 holds 14 amino acids, cysteine through phenylalanine. Solely the CDR3 DNA is kept, with 42 bases framed from the first base. On this clone itself: What this receptor recognizes is not known. Within one base of it there is no much larger clone, and no base qualities were kept.

TCRbeta CDR3 regions were amplified from genomic DNA using the immunoSEQ Assay, a bias-controlled multiplex PCR. From the authors' description of their analysis: The number of nucleated cells in each sample was estimated by amplification of reference gene primers within the assay. To quantify the absolute abundance of each unique TCRbeta CDR3 rearrangement, sequence reads were collapsed and filtered. For each sample, productive Simpson clonality was calculated as the square root of Simpson's diversity index across productive rearrangements. TCRdb stores this immuneACCESS table with in-frame sequences only. Part of the clones is absent; in the studies checked, under half of the shortfall reflects unresolved V genes, and no reason is known for the rest. That table gives V, J and clone size, and the DNA gave D and trimming. In all, the sample holds under 300,000 clones, and 80% to 90% of those were seen once. The ten largest clones represent 3.5% to 4.5% of the sample.

The chain couples TRBV6-5 to TRBJ1-1; 8 bases in the middle match TRBD1. The sequence came from a woman aged 40 to 55 with acute or convalescent COVID-19. The sample taken for sequencing was peripheral blood. The CDR3 region reads CASKQGASNTEAFF. The DNA is TGTGCCAGCAAGCAGGGGGCTTCGAACACTGAAGCTTTCTTT.